This T cell receptor beta chain was recovered during a study of control samples from healthy donors and cancer patients. The table lists this clone with a count of one. Data came from immunoSEQ multiplex PCR; TCRdb stores just in-frame clones and leaves some out. The sample has approximately 60,000 clones; 91% are singletons. CDR3 length: 18 residues. With V trimmed by 5 bases and J by 8 bases, 17 bases remained unmatched. CDR1 PRHDT and CDR2 FYEKMQ come from the germline V gene (reference sequence). The rearrangement uses TRBV13 and TRBJ1-6; 8 bases align to TRBD1. The sample consisted of PBMCs. This receptor was identified in a man younger than 40 with colorectal cancer. The CDR3 DNA sequence: TGTGCCAGCAGCACCTATTTCCCCCGGGACAGGAGATATTCACCCCTCCACTTT. Amino acids: CASSTYFPRDRRYSPLHF.